Listed here are 15 T cell receptor beta chains from one sample, sequenced in a study of T cell responses to AZD1222 COVID-19 vaccine (dated by TCRdb to the early 2020s). Sample time point, as interpreted from the label and publication: baseline before first vaccination. Libraries were constructed by the immunoSEQ multiplex PCR assay. The source is immuneACCESS, and TCRdb retained only in-frame sequences with V and J called. Part of the clones is not carried over; for the studies checked, unresolved V genes explain less than half of this, and the remainder is unexplained. The sample has approximately 180,000 clones on record, just over 85% of them singletons. Jointly, the top ten make up 7.7% of the sample. Material: peripheral blood, obtained on day 0 of AZD1222 vaccination. These receptors came from an adult in good health.

The gene calls are TRBV12-3 or TRBV12-4 and TRBJ1-2, with a tentative D call TRBD1 (5 bases). Trimming stripped 7 bases from V and 8 bases from J, with 14 bases between. This CDR3 comprises 12 residues. The chain's CDR3 is CASTTGGSGYTF. The CDR3, as DNA: TGTGCCAGCACCACGGGGGGGAGCGGCTACACCTTC.

Points on this clone: Mismatch with germline at one junction end may stem from a read error. V and J are TRBV19 and TRBJ1-1, with 7 bases identical to TRBD1. This CDR3 contains 11 residues. From germline, CDR1 is LNHDA and CDR2 SQIVND (reference sequence). CDR3 coding DNA: TGCCAGGACAGGAGGAACACTGAAGCTTTCTTT. It specifies CQDRRNTEAFF.

The chain uses TRBV7-9 and TRBJ2-7, with 7 positions matching TRBD2. The junction had 10 bases not matched to a gene; V was cut back by 5 bases and J by 0 bases. CDR1 and CDR2 from the germline V gene are SEHNR and FQNEAQ (reference sequence). The CDR3 loop spans 16 amino acids. The CDR3 sequence is CASSGGGYRSSYEQYF. The DNA of the CDR3 is TGTGCCAGCAGCGGGGGAGGGTACAGAAGCTCCTACGAGCAGTACTTC. Full variable domain (remainder filled in from reference TRBV7-9 and TRBJ2-7): DTGVSQNPRHKITKRGQNVTFRCDPISEHNRLYWYRQTLGQGPEFLTYFQNEAQLEKSRLLSDRFSAERPKGSFSTLEIQRTEQGDSAMYLCASSGGGYRSSYEQYFGPGTRLTVT.

V is TRBV10-3 and J is TRBJ1-1, with D unclear. This CDR3 spans 15 amino acids. Trimming shortened V by 6 bases and J by 2 bases, and 16 bases separated the two germline ends. Germline V CDR1 and CDR2: ENHRY, SYGVKD. In DNA form, the CDR3 reads TGTGCCATCAGCGCAACTTTTGACCGTAACACTGAAGCTTTCTTT. Protein product: CAISATFDRNTEAFF.

This clone has at least ten counts. The chain links TRBV27 to TRBJ2-3; D call uncertain. The germline V gene has CDR1 MNHEY and CDR2 SMNVEV (reference sequence). Trimming removed 2 bases from V and 2 bases from J, with 11 bases in between. The CDR3 contains 15 residues. The CDR3 DNA is TGTGCCAGCAGTTTAGTGGGGATCAACACAGATACGCAGTATTTT. Translation gives CASSLVGINTDTQYF.

V gene TRBV9 combines with J gene TRBJ2-1; no definite D call. V was pared by 3 bases and J by 4 bases, with 11 bases between. Germline CDR1 SGDLS, CDR2 YYNGEE. CDR3 size: 14 residues. CDR3 residues: CASSARTAYNEQFF. The CDR3 nucleotides are TGTGCCAGCAGCGCAAGGACCGCTTACAATGAGCAGTTCTTC.

The chain joins TRBV19 to TRBJ2-2; perhaps TRBD2 as D (6 bases). The V gene lost 11 bases and the J gene lost 4 bases, with 23 bases spanning the gap. The CDR3 sequence is 16 residues long. The germline V gene encodes CDR1 LNHDA and CDR2 SQIVND (reference sequence). The CDR3 protein is CAGRDSGVGGTGELFF. Here the CDR3 DNA reads TGTGCCGGACGAGATAGTGGGGTCGGGGGCACCGGGGAGCTGTTTTTT. Looking up the rest from reference TRBV19 and TRBJ2-2 gives the full variable domain: DGGITQSPKYLFRKEGQNVTLSCEQNLNHDAMYWYRQDPGQGLRLIYYSQIVNDFQKGDIAEGYSVSREKKESFPLTVTSAQKNPTAFYLCAGRDSGVGGTGELFFGEGSRLTVL.

The chain has TRBV4-2 and TRBJ2-2; the match to TRBD1 covers 10 bases. With V trimmed by 0 bases and J by 4 bases, 5 bases remained unmatched. CDR1 LGHNA and CDR2 YNFKEQ come from the germline V gene. CDR3 size: 17 residues. CDR3 sequence: CASSQDLDRGTTGELFF. In DNA form, the CDR3 reads TGTGCCAGCAGCCAAGATCTGGACAGGGGGACCACCGGGGAGCTGTTTTTT.

In its sample, this clone was seen a few times. The J gene is TRBJ2-2, the V gene TRBV5-1; D might be TRBD2 (5 bases). Trimming left V 0 bases short and J 5 bases short, with 11 bases between. CDR3 length equals 15 residues. Germline V gene sequence: CDR1 SGHRS, CDR2 YFSETQ. This chain's CDR3 is CASSLGGGRTGELFF. CDR3 in DNA: TGCGCCAGCAGCTTGGGTGGCGGGCGTACCGGGGAGCTGTTTTTT.

J is TRBJ1-4 and V is TRBV6-5; D gene unclear. The CDR3 sequence is 13 residues long. CDR1 is MNHEY and CDR2 is SVGAGI in the germline V gene. Trimming pared 8 bases from V and 7 bases from J, leaving 14 bases between. CDR3 nucleotide sequence: TGTGCCAGCTCCCCGGGCAGAAGTGAAAAACTGTTTTTT. Its translation: CASSPGRSEKLFF.

This chain links TRBV12-3 or TRBV12-4 with TRBJ1-1, with D possibly being TRBD1 (5 bases). The V gene lost 5 bases and the J gene lost 1 base, with 8 bases spanning the gap. The CDR3 extends over 13 amino acids. This CDR3 is CASSDSGNTEAFF. CDR3 DNA: TGTGCCAGCAGTGACAGCGGGAACACTGAAGCTTTCTTT.

For this clone: Mismatch with germline at one junction end may stem from a read error. The chain has TRBV5-1 and TRBJ2-7, with TRBD1 identical over 10 bases. Looked up from germline, CDR1 is SGHRS and CDR2 is YFSETQ. This CDR3 is built from 14 residues. DNA for the CDR3: TGCGCCGGCAGCTTGACCGGGACAGGGGACGAGCAGTACTTC. Amino acid sequence: CAGSLTGTGDEQYF.

The chain uses TRBV19 and TRBJ1-1; TRBD1 is a possible D gene (5 bases). The CDR3 spans 13 residues. With 5 bases removed from V and 5 bases from J, the gap between germline ends came to 12 bases. Germline values: CDR1 LNHDA, CDR2 SQIVND (reference sequence). CDR3 loop: CASSSQRGTEAFF. The DNA for the CDR3 is TGTGCCAGTAGTTCACAGCGGGGGACTGAAGCTTTCTTT. Variable domain in full (rest from reference TRBV19 and TRBJ1-1): DGGITQSPKYLFRKEGQNVTLSCEQNLNHDAMYWYRQDPGQGLRLIYYSQIVNDFQKGDIAEGYSVSREKKESFPLTVTSAQKNPTAFYLCASSSQRGTEAFFGQGTRLTVV.

The rearrangement links TRBV9 to TRBJ1-2; tentative D call: TRBD1 (5 bases). V shed 0 bases and J shed 4 bases, with 13 bases lying between them. The CDR3 runs 15 residues. The germline V gene has CDR1 SGDLS and CDR2 YYNGEE. The CDR3 coding sequence is TGTGCCAGCAGCGTAGCTACAGGTTCCCTCTATGGCTACACCTTC. Translated: CASSVATGSLYGYTF.

The chain has TRBV27 and TRBJ2-7; D might be TRBD1 (5 bases). The CDR3 length is 14 residues. The germline gives CDR1 MNHEY, CDR2 SMNVEV (reference sequence). Trimming shortened V by 3 bases and J by 2 bases, and 11 bases separated the two germline ends. In DNA form, the CDR3 reads TGTGCCAGCAGTTTCGGCTGGGGCCCCTACGAGCAGTACTTC. This sequence encodes CASSFGWGPYEQYF.